This T cell receptor (beta chain) was observed in a study of T cell changes during pregnancy in multiple sclerosis. Only in-frame clones appear in the TCRdb table, and some are missing; sequencing was by immunoSEQ multiplex PCR. The sample includes roughly 64,000 clones, around 96% seen only once; the top ten take 2% to 2.5%. This CDR3 comprises 19 residues. The chain carries TRBV1 and TRBJ2-5; the table's D call, TRBD2, was not checked against the DNA. TRBV1 is classified as a pseudogene. The receptor was derived from a female donor with multiple sclerosis, enrolled in a pregnancy study. Material: CD8+ T cells from peripheral blood mononuclear cells, obtained after pregnancy. DNA of the CDR3: TGCACCAGCAGCCAAGGGGGGGGACTAGCGGGAGTAGGGCAAGAGACCCAGTACTTC. This sequence encodes CTSSQGGGLAGVGQETQYF.